This is a list of T cell receptor beta chains from one sample in a study of CD8+CD57+ T cells in acquired aplastic anemia. TCRdb ran MiXCR on the reads and lists one entry per CDR3 protein. This repertoire shows around 200,000 distinct CDR3 sequences, around 50% found once; its top ten account for roughly 13%. Material for sequencing was sorted CD4+, CD8+, or CD8+CD57+ T cells (not recorded which) from PBMCs. The receptors originated from a human donor with aplastic anemia. The CDR3 runs from the conserved cysteine through the conserved F or W. The D gene is left open where the match is weak. Not every row has a clone size; where given, it reads once, few, many or a size class.

D	size	V	J	CDR3	DNA
NA	once	TRBV6-2/TRBV6-3	TRBJ2-2	CASSYDREGGSSFGGELFF	TGTGCCAGCAGTTACGACAGGGAGGGGGGCAGTTCCTTCGGCGGGGAGCTGTTTTTT
NA	many	TRBV19	TRBJ1-6	CASSEMGNSPLHF	TGTGCCAGTAGTGAAATGGGTAACTCACCCCTCCACTTT
NA	few	TRBV2	TRBJ1-6	CASSKTGPLNSPLHF	TGTGCCAGCAGTAAGACAGGTCCCCTCAATTCACCCCTCCACTTT
NA	few	TRBV18	TRBJ2-3	CASSPTPTGTDTQYF	TGTGCCAGCTCACCAACGCCAACAGGCACAGATACGCAGTATTTT
TRBD1	NA	TRBV29-1	TRBJ2-1	CSVPDRVDNEQFF	TGCAGCGTGCCTGACAGGGTTGATAATGAGCAGTTCTTC
TRBD1	NA	TRBV15	TRBJ2-5	CATSTWDRGLGETQYF	TGTGCCACCAGCACTTGGGACAGGGGCCTCGGAGAGACCCAGTACTTC
TRBD1	NA	TRBV4-1	TRBJ2-7	CASSDLGQVEQYF	TGCGCCAGCAGCGATTTGGGACAGGTTGAGCAGTACTTC
NA	NA	TRBV19	TRBJ2-5	CASTPTGTAGRETQYF	TGTGCCAGTACCCCAACCGGGACAGCCGGGAGAGAGACCCAGTACTTC
TRBD2	NA	TRBV20-1	TRBJ2-5	CSARTSGGIETQYF	TGCAGTGCCAGGACTAGCGGGGGGATAGAGACCCAGTACTTC
NA	once	TRBV14	TRBJ1-2	CASSPQGWGYGYTF	TGTGCCAGCAGCCCACAGGGTTGGGGCTATGGCTACACCTTC
NA	once	TRBV15	TRBJ2-7	CATRLSGELHEQYF	TGTGCCACTCGCCTCTCGGGGGAATTGCACGAGCAGTACTTC
TRBD1	NA	TRBV12-3/TRBV12-4	TRBJ2-5	CASSLYSGTGGFGETQYF	TGTGCCAGCAGTTTGTATTCCGGGACAGGGGGCTTTGGAGAGACCCAGTACTTC
TRBD1	NA	TRBV10-3	TRBJ1-6	CAISATGDNSPLHF	TGTGCCATCAGTGCGACAGGGGATAATTCACCCCTCCACTTT
NA	NA	TRBV19	TRBJ1-2	CASSLARGLYGYTF	TGTGCCAGTAGTCTTGCCAGGGGCCTCTATGGCTACACCTTC
NA	NA	TRBV20-1	TRBJ2-5	CSASRLVQETQYF	TGCAGTGCTTCTCGACTAGTTCAAGAGACCCAGTACTTC
NA	NA	TRBV4-1	TRBJ1-2	CASSQGGAGSGYTF	TGCGCCAGCAGCCAAGGGGGCGCAGGATCTGGCTACACCTTC
NA	many	TRBV19	TRBJ1-4	CACKGEKLFF	TGTGCCTGCAAGGGTGAAAAACTGTTTTTT
NA	few	TRBV20-1	TRBJ2-1	CSAKDSSSYNEQFF	TGCAGTGCTAAAGACAGTAGCTCCTACAATGAGCAGTTCTTC
NA	many	TRBV5-6	TRBJ2-3	CASSLAITQYF	TGTGCCAGCAGCTTGGCTATTACGCAGTATTTT
TRBD2	many	TRBV5-1	TRBJ2-2	CASSLDLAGFTGELFF	TGCGCCAGCAGCTTGGACCTAGCGGGGTTCACCGGGGAGCTGTTTTTT
TRBD1	few	TRBV29-1	TRBJ2-7	CSVGPRTGDEQYF	TGCAGCGTTGGACCGAGGACAGGGGACGAGCAGTACTTC
TRBD1	few	TRBV2	TRBJ2-7	CASSFQSGGTYEQYF	TGTGCCAGCAGTTTTCAATCAGGGGGAACCTACGAGCAGTACTTC
NA	NA	TRBV9	TRBJ1-6	CASSQTGSNSPLHF	TGTGCCAGCAGCCAAACAGGTTCTAATTCACCCCTCCACTTT
NA	NA	TRBV7-3	TRBJ2-5	CASSLGIIDSQETQYF	TGTGCCAGCAGCTTAGGGATTATCGACAGCCAAGAGACCCAGTACTTC
NA	NA	TRBV19	TRBJ1-6	CASSIKGMGSPLHF	TGTGCCAGTAGTATTAAAGGAATGGGCTCACCCCTCCACTTT
NA	NA	TRBV12-3/TRBV12-4	TRBJ2-1	CASSPEGQREYF	TGTGCCAGCAGTCCGGAGGGACAGAGGGAATACTTC
TRBD2	once	TRBV2	TRBJ2-5	CASSLGLANGETQYF	TGTGCCAGCAGCCTAGGACTAGCGAACGGGGAGACCCAGTACTTC
NA	NA	TRBV10-2	TRBJ2-6	CASSETGSSGANVLTF	TGCGCCAGCAGTGAAACGGGCAGCTCTGGGGCCAACGTCCTGACTTTC
TRBD1	NA	TRBV9	TRBJ1-1	CASSAGQGARTEAFF	TGTGCCAGCAGCGCCGGACAGGGGGCGAGGACTGAAGCTTTCTTT
NA	NA	TRBV7-2	TRBJ1-2	CASSPTGPGGGYTF	TGTGCCAGCAGCCCAACAGGGCCCGGGGGCGGCTACACCTTC
TRBD2	NA	TRBV15	TRBJ2-5	CAVTRLAQSETQYF	TGTGCTGTAACAAGACTAGCTCAATCGGAGACCCAGTACTTC
NA	few	TRBV2	TRBJ1-2	CASSEPEQADYGYTF	TGTGCCAGCAGTGAACCAGAACAGGCAGACTATGGCTACACCTTC
NA	once	TRBV7-2	TRBJ1-2	CASSLDALGYTF	TGTGCCAGCAGCTTAGATGCCCTTGGCTACACCTTC
NA	many	TRBV28	TRBJ1-2	CASLEGTGYTF	TGTGCCAGCCTGGAGGGCACTGGCTACACCTTC
TRBD1	many	TRBV19	TRBJ1-5	CASSIRSRQGAVPNQPQHF	TGTGCCAGTAGTATAAGGTCGCGACAGGGGGCTGTTCCCAATCAGCCCCAGCATTTT
NA	NA	TRBV7-3	TRBJ2-7	CAKPDYRTYEQYF	TGTGCCAAACCGGACTATCGAACCTACGAGCAGTACTTC
NA	few	TRBV10-1	TRBJ1-5	CASSPGMIHQPQHF	TGCGCCAGCAGTCCAGGGATGATCCATCAGCCCCAGCATTTT
TRBD2	NA	TRBV15	TRBJ2-7	CATRGDGLAGYSYEQYF	TGTGCCACCAGGGGGGACGGACTAGCGGGTTACTCCTACGAGCAGTACTTC
NA	many	TRBV9	TRBJ1-1	CASSPRSLNTEAFF	TGTGCCAGCAGCCCCCGTTCCTTGAACACTGAAGCTTTCTTT
NA	NA	TRBV7-7	TRBJ2-5	CASSSDRQETQYF	TGTGCCAGCAGTTCGGACAGACAAGAGACCCAGTACTTC
NA	NA	TRBV20-1	TRBJ2-1	CSARDQLTDSYNEQFF	TGCAGTGCTAGAGATCAATTGACAGACTCCTACAATGAGCAGTTCTTC
TRBD1	many	TRBV20-1	TRBJ2-3	CSAARDRIIDTQYF	TGCAGCGCAGCCCGGGACAGAATAATAGATACGCAGTATTTT
NA	many	TRBV29-1	TRBJ1-5	CSVGGLGEGYNQPQHF	TGCAGCGTTGGGGGGTTGGGGGAGGGTTACAATCAGCCCCAGCATTTT
TRBD1	few	TRBV7-9	TRBJ2-7	CASSGDRGYEQYF	TGTGCCAGCAGCGGGGACAGGGGATACGAGCAGTACTTC
NA	many	TRBV5-4	TRBJ1-1	CASSRLTGYTEAFF	TGTGCCAGCAGCCGTCTCACAGGGTACACTGAAGCTTTCTTT
NA	NA	TRBV10-3	TRBJ1-5	CAIEASLGKQHF	TGTGCCATCGAAGCGTCGTTGGGAAAGCAGCATTTT
TRBD2	NA	TRBV20-1	TRBJ2-3	CSALQAGGSDTQYF	TGCAGTGCTCTCCAAGCGGGGGGGTCAGATACGCAGTATTTT